This entry is about one T cell receptor (beta chain). Its cognate antigen is unknown. The sample belongs to a study of relationships among human T cell subsets. General observations from the study: Th1, Th2 and regulatory subsets overlapped substantially in CDR3 sequences.

Trimming left V 0 bases short and J 4 bases short, with 1 base between. In germline, CDR1 is SGHAT, CDR2 FQNNGV. The CDR3 is 12 amino acids. The T cell receptor alpha and beta CDR3 regions were amplified from mRNA by semiquantitative ARM-PCR. Tagged nested gene-specific primers were used first, then communal superprimers amplified exponentially. In TCRdb, the multiplex PCR reads were re-called with MiXCR into one record per CDR3 protein. The profile shows roughly 3,000 distinct CDR3 sequences, about 80% of them singletons. The receptor was derived from a man aged 35 to 55 in good health. The genes are TRBV11-2 and TRBJ1-5; D ambiguous. Sequencing was performed on total T cells sorted from blood. Here the CDR3 reads CASSLDNQPQHF. Here the CDR3 DNA reads TGTGCCAGCAGCTTAGATAATCAGCCCCAGCATTTT. The complete variable domain, with remaining parts taken from reference TRBV11-2 and TRBJ1-5, reads EAGVAQSPRYKIIEKRQSVAFWCNPISGHATLYWYQQILGQGPKLLIQFQNNGVVDDSQLPKDRFSAERLKGVDSTLKIQPAKLEDSAVYLCASSLDNQPQHFGDGTRLSIL.